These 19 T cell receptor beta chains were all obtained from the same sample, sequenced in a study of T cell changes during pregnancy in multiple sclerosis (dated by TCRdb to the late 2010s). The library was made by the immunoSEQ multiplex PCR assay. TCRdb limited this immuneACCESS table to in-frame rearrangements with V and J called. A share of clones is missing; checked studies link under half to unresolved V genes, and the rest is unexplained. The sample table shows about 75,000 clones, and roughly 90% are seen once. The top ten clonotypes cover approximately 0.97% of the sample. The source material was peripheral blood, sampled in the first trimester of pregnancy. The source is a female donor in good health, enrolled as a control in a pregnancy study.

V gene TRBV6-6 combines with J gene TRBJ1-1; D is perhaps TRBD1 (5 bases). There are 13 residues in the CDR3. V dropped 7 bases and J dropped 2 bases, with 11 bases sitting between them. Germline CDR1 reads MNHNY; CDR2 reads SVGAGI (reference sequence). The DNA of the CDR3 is TGTGCCAGCACGCGGGGGTCTAACACTGAAGCTTTCTTT. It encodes CASTRGSNTEAFF.

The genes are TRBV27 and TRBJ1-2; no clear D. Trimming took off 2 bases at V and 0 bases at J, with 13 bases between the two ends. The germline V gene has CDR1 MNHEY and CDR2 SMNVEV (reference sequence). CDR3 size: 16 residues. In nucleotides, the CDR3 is TGTGCCAGCAGTTTACGAATGGAACAGACTAACTATGGCTACACCTTC. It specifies CASSLRMEQTNYGYTF.

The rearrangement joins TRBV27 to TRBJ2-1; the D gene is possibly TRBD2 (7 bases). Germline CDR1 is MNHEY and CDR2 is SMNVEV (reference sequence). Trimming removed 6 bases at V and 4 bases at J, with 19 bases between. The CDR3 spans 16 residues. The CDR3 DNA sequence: TGTGCCAGCAGCCCCAGAGGAGGGAGGGGGTACAATGAGCAGTTCTTC. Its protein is CASSPRGGRGYNEQFF.

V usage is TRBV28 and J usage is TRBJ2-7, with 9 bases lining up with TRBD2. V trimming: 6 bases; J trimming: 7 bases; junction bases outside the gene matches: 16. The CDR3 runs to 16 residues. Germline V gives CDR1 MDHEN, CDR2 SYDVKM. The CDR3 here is CASRTINSGSFGEQYF. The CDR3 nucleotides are TGTGCCAGCAGGACAATTAATAGCGGGAGCTTCGGGGAGCAGTACTTC.

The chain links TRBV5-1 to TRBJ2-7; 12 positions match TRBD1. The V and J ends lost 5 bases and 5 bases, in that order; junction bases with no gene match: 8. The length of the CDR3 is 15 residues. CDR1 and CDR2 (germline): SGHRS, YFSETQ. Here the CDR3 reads CASRGDRGRWDEQYF. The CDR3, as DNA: TGCGCCAGCAGGGGGGACAGGGGGCGCTGGGACGAGCAGTACTTC. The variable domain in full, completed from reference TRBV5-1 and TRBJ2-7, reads KAGVTQTPRYLIKTRGQQVTLSCSPISGHRSVSWYQQTPGQGLQFLFEYFSETQRNKGNFPGRFSGRQFSNSRSEMNVSTLELGDSALYLCASRGDRGRWDEQYFGPGTRLTVT.

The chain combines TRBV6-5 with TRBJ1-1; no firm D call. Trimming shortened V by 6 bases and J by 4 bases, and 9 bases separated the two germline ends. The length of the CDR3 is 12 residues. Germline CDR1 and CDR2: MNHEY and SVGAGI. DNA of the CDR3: TGTGCCAGCAGCCGTCCGAGCACTGAAGCTTTCTTT. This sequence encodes CASSRPSTEAFF.

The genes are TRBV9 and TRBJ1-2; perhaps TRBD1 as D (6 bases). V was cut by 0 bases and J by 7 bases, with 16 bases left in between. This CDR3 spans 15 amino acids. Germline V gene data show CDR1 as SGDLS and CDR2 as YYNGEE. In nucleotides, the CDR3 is TGTGCCAGCAGCGTAGGACGGGGGGCGCAGAGTGGCTACACCTTC. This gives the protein CASSVGRGAQSGYTF.

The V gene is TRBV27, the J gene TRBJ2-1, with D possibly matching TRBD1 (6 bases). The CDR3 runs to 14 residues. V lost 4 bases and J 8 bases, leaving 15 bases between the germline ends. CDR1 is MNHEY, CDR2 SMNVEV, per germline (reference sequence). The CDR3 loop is CASSSRTVGDEQFF. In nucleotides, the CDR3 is TGTGCCAGCAGTTCCCGGACAGTGGGGGATGAGCAGTTCTTC.

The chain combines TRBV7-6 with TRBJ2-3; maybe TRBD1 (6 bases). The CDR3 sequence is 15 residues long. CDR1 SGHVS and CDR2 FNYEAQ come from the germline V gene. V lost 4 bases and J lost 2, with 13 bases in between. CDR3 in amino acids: CASSSTGPNTDTQYF. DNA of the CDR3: TGTGCCAGCAGCTCTACAGGGCCGAACACAGATACGCAGTATTTT.

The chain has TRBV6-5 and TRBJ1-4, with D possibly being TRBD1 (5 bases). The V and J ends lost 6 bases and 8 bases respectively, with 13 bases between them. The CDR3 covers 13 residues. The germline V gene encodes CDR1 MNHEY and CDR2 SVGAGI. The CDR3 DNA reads TGTGCCAGCAGCAGGGCATTTTGGGAAAAACTGTTTTTT. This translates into CASSRAFWEKLFF.

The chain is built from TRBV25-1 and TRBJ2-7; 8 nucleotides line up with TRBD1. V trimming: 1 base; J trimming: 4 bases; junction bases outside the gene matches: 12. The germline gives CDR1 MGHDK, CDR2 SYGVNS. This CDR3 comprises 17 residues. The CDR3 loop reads CASSESQHRGAKYEQYF. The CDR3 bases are TGTGCCAGCAGTGAATCCCAGCACAGGGGGGCTAAATACGAGCAGTACTTC.

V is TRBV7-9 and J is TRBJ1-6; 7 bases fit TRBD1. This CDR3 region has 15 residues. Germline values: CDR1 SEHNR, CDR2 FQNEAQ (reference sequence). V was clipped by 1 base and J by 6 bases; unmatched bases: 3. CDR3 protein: CASSLDRGSNSPLHF. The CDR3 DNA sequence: TGTGCCAGCAGCTTAGACAGGGGCTCTAATTCACCCCTCCACTTT.

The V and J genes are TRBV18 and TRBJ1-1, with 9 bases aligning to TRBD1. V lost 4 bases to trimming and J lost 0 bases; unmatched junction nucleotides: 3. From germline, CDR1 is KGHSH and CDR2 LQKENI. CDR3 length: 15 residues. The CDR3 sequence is CASSRGTGMNTEAFF. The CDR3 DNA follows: TGTGCCAGCTCACGAGGGACAGGGATGAACACTGAAGCTTTCTTT.

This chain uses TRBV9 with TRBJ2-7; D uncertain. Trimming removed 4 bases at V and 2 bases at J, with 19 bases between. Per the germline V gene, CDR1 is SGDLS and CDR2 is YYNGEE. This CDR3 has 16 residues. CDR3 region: CASSSNSMEIPYEQYF. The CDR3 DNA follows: TGTGCCAGCAGCTCCAACTCGATGGAGATCCCCTACGAGCAGTACTTC.

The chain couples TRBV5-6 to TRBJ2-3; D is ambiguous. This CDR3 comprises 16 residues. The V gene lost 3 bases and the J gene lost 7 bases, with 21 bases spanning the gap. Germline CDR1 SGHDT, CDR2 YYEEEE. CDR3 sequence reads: CASSSFPQMPFNTQYF. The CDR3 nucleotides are TGTGCCAGCAGCTCTTTTCCCCAGATGCCTTTTAATACGCAGTATTTT.

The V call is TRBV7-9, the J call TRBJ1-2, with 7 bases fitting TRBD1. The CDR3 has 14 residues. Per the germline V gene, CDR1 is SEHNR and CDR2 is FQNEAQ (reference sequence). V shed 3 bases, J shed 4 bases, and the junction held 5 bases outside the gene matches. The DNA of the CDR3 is TGTGCCAGCAGCTTGACGACAGGGCCCTATGGCTACACCTTC. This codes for CASSLTTGPYGYTF.

Here the CDR3 reads CASSAFNYQPQHF. The CDR3 DNA follows: TGTGCCAGCAGTGCCTTTAATTATCAGCCCCAGCATTTT. The rearrangement uses TRBV6-1 and TRBJ1-5; no clear D gene. This CDR3 comprises 13 residues. V shed 4 bases and J shed 5 bases, with 9 bases lying between them. Germline CDR1 and CDR2: MNHNS and SASEGT.

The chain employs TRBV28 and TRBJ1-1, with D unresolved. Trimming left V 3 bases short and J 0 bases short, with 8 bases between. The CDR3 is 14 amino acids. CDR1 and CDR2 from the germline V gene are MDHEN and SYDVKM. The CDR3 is CASSFSNMNTEAFF. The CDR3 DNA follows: TGTGCCAGCAGTTTTTCGAACATGAACACTGAAGCTTTCTTT.

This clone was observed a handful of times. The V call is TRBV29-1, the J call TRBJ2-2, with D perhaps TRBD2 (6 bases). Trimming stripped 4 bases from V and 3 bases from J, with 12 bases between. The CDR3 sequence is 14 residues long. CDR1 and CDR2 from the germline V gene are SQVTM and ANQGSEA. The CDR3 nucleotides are TGCAGCGTTGGGTTAGGAGGGGACACCGGGGAGCTGTTTTTT. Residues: CSVGLGGDTGELFF.